This is a list of T cell receptor beta chains from one sample in a study of blood T cell repertoires in COVID-19. Produced via immunoSEQ multiplex PCR; TCRdb's table is partial and in-frame only. Of about 71,000 clones in the sample, approximately 92% were seen once. Sequences were obtained from peripheral blood. These receptor sequences come from a man aged 50-60 years with acute or convalescent COVID-19. Both conserved end residues are part of each CDR3. D genes are given only for firm matches. The size field is filled for only some rows; it gives once, few, many or a size class.

v_gene: TRBV4-2; j_gene: TRBJ2-2; abundance: .; len: 18; d_gene: TRBD2; CDR3aa: CASSLGRASGSVIGELFF; CDR3nt: TGTGCCAGCAGCCTCGGCAGGGCTAGCGGGAGTGTTATCGGGGAGCTGTTTTTT
v_gene: TRBV15; j_gene: TRBJ2-1; abundance: .; len: 18; d_gene: TRBD2; CDR3aa: CATSSGGRHISSYNEQFF; CDR3nt: TGTGCCACCAGCAGCGGCGGGAGGCATATAAGCTCCTACAATGAGCAGTTCTTC
v_gene: TRBV18; j_gene: TRBJ1-1; abundance: .; len: 14; d_gene: .; CDR3aa: CASSPQTGRAEAFF; CDR3nt: TGTGCCAGCTCACCACAGACGGGTCGGGCTGAAGCTTTCTTT
v_gene: TRBV7-2; j_gene: TRBJ2-4; abundance: .; len: 14; d_gene: .; CDR3aa: CASSLSQGKNIQYF; CDR3nt: TGTGCCAGCAGCTTATCTCAGGGAAAAAACATTCAGTACTTC
v_gene: TRBV30; j_gene: TRBJ2-7; abundance: .; len: 15; d_gene: TRBD1; CDR3aa: CAWSRRDRAPYEQYF; CDR3nt: TGTGCCTGGAGTCGCCGGGACAGGGCCCCCTACGAGCAGTACTTC
v_gene: TRBV6-2/TRBV6-3; j_gene: TRBJ2-1; abundance: .; len: 18; d_gene: TRBD1; CDR3aa: CASSPQTSTGGSYNEQFF; CDR3nt: TGTGCCAGCAGTCCCCAAACCTCGACAGGGGGCTCTTACAATGAGCAGTTCTTC
v_gene: TRBV7-3; j_gene: TRBJ2-3; abundance: once; len: 13; d_gene: .; CDR3aa: CASSSGTSDTQYF; CDR3nt: TGTGCCAGCAGCTCCGGGACTTCAGATACGCAGTATTTT
v_gene: TRBV6-5; j_gene: TRBJ1-5; abundance: .; len: 15; d_gene: .; CDR3aa: CASNINRASNQPQHF; CDR3nt: TGTGCCAGCAATATAAACAGGGCTAGCAATCAGCCCCAGCATTTT
v_gene: TRBV27; j_gene: TRBJ2-3; abundance: .; len: 16; d_gene: .; CDR3aa: CASSLEPVSSTDTQYF; CDR3nt: TGTGCCAGCAGTTTAGAACCGGTTAGTAGCACAGATACGCAGTATTTT
v_gene: TRBV24-1; j_gene: TRBJ2-3; abundance: .; len: 17; d_gene: .; CDR3aa: CATSGGSGNLGGDTQYF; CDR3nt: TGTGCCACCAGTGGGGGATCGGGGAATCTCGGTGGGGATACGCAGTATTTT
v_gene: TRBV11-1; j_gene: TRBJ1-1; abundance: .; len: 14; d_gene: .; CDR3aa: CASSLRGLNTEAFF; CDR3nt: TGTGCCAGCAGCTTACGGGGTCTGAACACTGAAGCTTTCTTT
v_gene: TRBV18; j_gene: TRBJ2-5; abundance: once; len: 15; d_gene: .; CDR3aa: CASSPRTGTGETQYF; CDR3nt: TGTGCCAGCTCACCTCGCACGGGTACTGGGGAGACCCAGTACTTC
v_gene: TRBV7-9; j_gene: TRBJ2-7; abundance: .; len: 15; d_gene: TRBD2; CDR3aa: CASTFAGGGFYEQYF; CDR3nt: TGTGCCAGCACGTTCGCGGGGGGCGGATTCTACGAGCAGTACTTC
v_gene: TRBV2; j_gene: TRBJ1-4; abundance: once; len: 16; d_gene: .; CDR3aa: CASSDRQLTTNEKLFF; CDR3nt: TGTGCCAGCAGCGACCGACAGCTGACAACTAATGAAAAACTGTTTTTT
v_gene: TRBV6-2/TRBV6-3; j_gene: TRBJ2-7; abundance: .; len: 15; d_gene: TRBD1; CDR3aa: CASSAPGQGGNEQYF; CDR3nt: TGTGCCAGCAGTGCTCCGGGACAGGGGGGCAACGAGCAGTACTTC
v_gene: TRBV9; j_gene: TRBJ1-1; abundance: .; len: 14; d_gene: .; CDR3aa: CASSVAGITTEAFF; CDR3nt: TGTGCCAGCAGCGTAGCAGGGATTACCACTGAAGCTTTCTTT
v_gene: TRBV7-7; j_gene: TRBJ2-6; abundance: .; len: 15; d_gene: TRBD2; CDR3aa: CASGASNSGANVLTF; CDR3nt: TGTGCTAGCGGGGCCAGCAACTCTGGGGCCAACGTCCTGACTTTC
v_gene: TRBV24-1; j_gene: TRBJ1-5; abundance: .; len: 15; d_gene: .; CDR3aa: CATSDPTVPAGPQHF; CDR3nt: TGTGCCACCAGTGACCCGACAGTCCCGGCTGGGCCCCAGCATTTT
v_gene: TRBV15; j_gene: TRBJ1-6; abundance: .; len: 16; d_gene: TRBD1; CDR3aa: CATSRTVGTGNSPLHF; CDR3nt: TGTGCCACCAGCAGAACAGTAGGGACAGGGAATTCACCCCTCCACTTT
v_gene: TRBV7-9; j_gene: TRBJ2-1; abundance: .; len: 14; d_gene: TRBD2; CDR3aa: CASSPGLAQNEQFF; CDR3nt: TGTGCCAGCAGCCCGGGACTAGCACAGAATGAGCAGTTCTTC
v_gene: TRBV27; j_gene: TRBJ2-7; abundance: .; len: 14; d_gene: .; CDR3aa: CASSLLEGPNEQYF; CDR3nt: TGTGCCAGCAGTTTATTAGAGGGTCCGAACGAGCAGTACTTC
v_gene: TRBV18; j_gene: TRBJ1-2; abundance: .; len: 16; d_gene: .; CDR3aa: CASSPGGGLSNYGYTF; CDR3nt: TGTGCCAGCTCACCAGGAGGAGGGTTGTCGAACTATGGCTACACCTTC
v_gene: TRBV7-9; j_gene: TRBJ2-7; abundance: .; len: 17; d_gene: .; CDR3aa: CASSLEANRDHSYEQYF; CDR3nt: TGTGCCAGCAGCTTAGAGGCTAACAGGGACCACTCCTACGAGCAGTACTTC
v_gene: TRBV11-2; j_gene: TRBJ1-1; abundance: .; len: 13; d_gene: .; CDR3aa: CASSQQVNTEAFF; CDR3nt: TGTGCCAGCAGCCAACAAGTGAACACTGAAGCTTTCTTT
v_gene: TRBV5-4; j_gene: TRBJ2-1; abundance: .; len: 15; d_gene: .; CDR3aa: CASSLAPTAYNEQFF; CDR3nt: TGTGCCAGCAGCTTGGCCCCAACAGCCTACAATGAGCAGTTCTTC
v_gene: TRBV28; j_gene: TRBJ2-7; abundance: .; len: 15; d_gene: .; CDR3aa: CASSLPQPGFNEQYF; CDR3nt: TGTGCCAGCAGTTTACCCCAACCTGGCTTTAACGAGCAGTACTTC
v_gene: TRBV19; j_gene: TRBJ2-7; abundance: .; len: 13; d_gene: TRBD2; CDR3aa: CASSIGLAYEQYF; CDR3nt: TGTGCCAGTAGTATCGGACTAGCCTACGAGCAGTACTTC
v_gene: TRBV28; j_gene: TRBJ2-1; abundance: .; len: 15; d_gene: TRBD2; CDR3aa: CASSRLAGGRNEQFF; CDR3nt: TGTGCCAGCAGTCGTCTAGCGGGAGGGAGGAATGAGCAGTTCTTC
v_gene: TRBV5-4; j_gene: TRBJ2-3; abundance: .; len: 14; d_gene: TRBD2; CDR3aa: CASSSGLATDTQYF; CDR3nt: TGTGCCAGCAGCTCGGGACTAGCCACAGATACGCAGTATTTT
v_gene: TRBV10-3; j_gene: TRBJ2-1; abundance: .; len: 12; d_gene: .; CDR3aa: CAIGQGGNEQFF; CDR3nt: TGTGCCATCGGGCAAGGGGGCAATGAGCAGTTCTTC
v_gene: TRBV18; j_gene: TRBJ2-1; abundance: .; len: 20; d_gene: .; CDR3aa: CASSPPGPLERAGNTNEQFF; CDR3nt: TGTGCCAGCTCACCACCCGGACCTCTAGAGAGAGCGGGTAACACGAATGAGCAGTTCTTC
v_gene: TRBV7-3; j_gene: TRBJ2-1; abundance: .; len: 15; d_gene: .; CDR3aa: CATGETPRPYNEQFF; CDR3nt: TGTGCCACCGGGGAAACCCCTAGGCCTTACAATGAGCAGTTCTTC
v_gene: TRBV28; j_gene: TRBJ1-5; abundance: once; len: 16; d_gene: .; CDR3aa: CASSLWRDGTQQPQHF; CDR3nt: TGTGCCAGCAGTTTATGGAGGGACGGGACACAACAGCCCCAGCATTTT
v_gene: TRBV12-3/TRBV12-4; j_gene: TRBJ1-5; abundance: .; len: 13; d_gene: .; CDR3aa: CASRDQGYQPQHF; CDR3nt: TGTGCCAGCAGGGACCAGGGTTATCAGCCCCAGCATTTT
v_gene: TRBV5-4; j_gene: TRBJ2-5; abundance: .; len: 16; d_gene: .; CDR3aa: CASSYIRGARMETQYF; CDR3nt: TGTGCCAGCAGCTATATTAGGGGCGCTAGAATGGAGACCCAGTACTTC
v_gene: TRBV9; j_gene: TRBJ2-3; abundance: .; len: 16; d_gene: TRBD1; CDR3aa: CASSVEGQGSTDTQYF; CDR3nt: TGTGCCAGCAGCGTAGAGGGACAGGGGAGCACAGATACGCAGTATTTT
v_gene: TRBV3-1/TRBV3-2; j_gene: TRBJ1-2; abundance: .; len: 14; d_gene: TRBD1; CDR3aa: CASSQRGHEDGYTF; CDR3nt: TGTGCCAGCAGCCAGAGGGGGCACGAGGATGGCTACACCTTC
v_gene: TRBV5-1; j_gene: TRBJ2-3; abundance: .; len: 17; d_gene: TRBD1; CDR3aa: CASSFRRQGQNTDTQYF; CDR3nt: TGCGCCAGCAGCTTTCGGCGACAGGGGCAAAACACAGATACGCAGTATTTT
v_gene: TRBV28; j_gene: TRBJ2-7; abundance: .; len: 16; d_gene: TRBD2; CDR3aa: CASRGTSGRESYEQYF; CDR3nt: TGTGCCAGCAGGGGGACTAGCGGGAGGGAATCCTACGAGCAGTACTTC
v_gene: TRBV6-5; j_gene: TRBJ2-3; abundance: .; len: 15; d_gene: .; CDR3aa: CASSYSSLGTDTQYF; CDR3nt: TGTGCCAGCAGTTACAGCTCCCTAGGCACAGATACGCAGTATTTT
v_gene: TRBV6-2/TRBV6-3; j_gene: TRBJ2-1; abundance: once; len: 15; d_gene: .; CDR3aa: CASSWGGGSIREQFF; CDR3nt: TGTGCCAGCAGTTGGGGGGGCGGGAGTATACGGGAGCAGTTCTTC
v_gene: TRBV6-6; j_gene: TRBJ1-5; abundance: .; len: 14; d_gene: TRBD1; CDR3aa: CASSRGQENQPQHF; CDR3nt: TGTGCCAGCAGTCGAGGACAGGAGAATCAGCCCCAGCATTTT
v_gene: TRBV5-4; j_gene: TRBJ1-2; abundance: .; len: 13; d_gene: .; CDR3aa: CASSPSTTYGYTF; CDR3nt: TGTGCCAGCAGCCCTTCGACAACCTATGGCTACACCTTC
v_gene: TRBV7-2; j_gene: TRBJ2-5; abundance: .; len: 16; d_gene: .; CDR3aa: CASSLVGGQGQETQYF; CDR3nt: TGTGCCAGCAGCTTAGTTGGGGGCCAGGGGCAGGAGACCCAGTACTTC
v_gene: TRBV7-3; j_gene: TRBJ2-5; abundance: .; len: 17; d_gene: TRBD2; CDR3aa: CASSLGTSGDVGKTQYF; CDR3nt: TGTGCCAGCAGCTTAGGGACTAGCGGCGACGTAGGGAAGACCCAGTACTTC
v_gene: TRBV4-2; j_gene: TRBJ1-3; abundance: .; len: 16; d_gene: TRBD1; CDR3aa: CASSQGQGAAGNTIYF; CDR3nt: TGTGCCAGCAGCCAGGGACAGGGGGCTGCAGGAAACACCATATATTTT
v_gene: TRBV7-3; j_gene: TRBJ2-1; abundance: .; len: 15; d_gene: TRBD2; CDR3aa: CASSLQGGRYNEQFF; CDR3nt: TGTGCCAGCAGCTTACAGGGAGGGAGATACAATGAGCAGTTCTTC
v_gene: TRBV4-1; j_gene: TRBJ2-3; abundance: .; len: 18; d_gene: TRBD2; CDR3aa: CASSQERASGTSTDTQYF; CDR3nt: TGCGCCAGCAGCCAAGAACGGGCTAGCGGTACTAGCACAGATACGCAGTATTTT
v_gene: TRBV20-1; j_gene: TRBJ1-4; abundance: once; len: 15; d_gene: TRBD1; CDR3aa: CSASRTGSSNEKLFF; CDR3nt: TGCAGTGCTAGTCGGACAGGGAGCAGTAATGAAAAACTGTTTTTT
v_gene: TRBV18; j_gene: TRBJ1-2; abundance: .; len: 17; d_gene: TRBD1; CDR3aa: CASSPARDRESNYGYTF; CDR3nt: TGTGCCAGCTCACCCGCCCGGGACAGGGAGTCTAACTATGGCTACACCTTC